This section outlines one T cell receptor beta chain sequence together with its context. This sample was taken from a study of cytomegalovirus exposure and HLA in healthy donors. Participants comprised healthy donors of bone marrow. Unrecorded immune exposure was likely among donors, who were nominally healthy when sampled. Trimming removed 6 bases at V and 1 base at J, with 14 bases between. CDR3 length: 15 amino acids. The germline V gene has CDR1 MDHEN and CDR2 SYDVKM. Researchers ran the PCR with 60 Vbeta and 13 Jbeta primers. This table comes from immunoSEQ multiplex PCR, and its TCRdb copy is limited to in-frame clones, with some not included. The data show approximately 97,000 clones, approximately 85% seen once.

The V and J genes are TRBV28 and TRBJ2-3; D might be TRBD1 (5 bases). This TCR was recovered from a man aged 35 to 55 in good health and CMV-seropositive. Sequences were obtained from PBMCs. The CDR3 is CASRPQGYRTDTQYF. The DNA of the CDR3 is TGTGCCAGCAGGCCTCAGGGTTACCGCACAGATACGCAGTATTTT.